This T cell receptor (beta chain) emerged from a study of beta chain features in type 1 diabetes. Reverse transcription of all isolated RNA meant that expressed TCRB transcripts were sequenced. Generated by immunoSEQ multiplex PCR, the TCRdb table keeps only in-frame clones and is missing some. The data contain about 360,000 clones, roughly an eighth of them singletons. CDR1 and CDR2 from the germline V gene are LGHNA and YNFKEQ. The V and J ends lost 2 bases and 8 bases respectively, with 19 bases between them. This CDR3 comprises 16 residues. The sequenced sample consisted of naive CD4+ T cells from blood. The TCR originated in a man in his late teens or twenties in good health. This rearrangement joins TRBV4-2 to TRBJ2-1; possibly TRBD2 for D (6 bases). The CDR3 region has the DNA TGTGCCAGCAGCCAAAGAAAAGGGTGGAGGGACGATGAGCAGTTCTTC. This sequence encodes CASSQRKGWRDDEQFF.